The 21 T cell receptor beta chains presented below share a single source sample, sequenced in a study of blood T cells in healthy people across ages. The authors ran a second PCR of 7 to 11 cycles using a sample-barcoded 5' primer and a J-beta primer mix. MiXCR, run by TCRdb on the 5' RACE reads, gives a single entry per CDR3 protein. The sample carries about a million distinct CDR3 sequences, roughly 50% recorded once. Sequenced sample: blood. The source of these receptors is a woman in her fifties or sixties in good health.

The chain combines TRBV28 with TRBJ1-5; D unresolved. The CDR3 covers 15 residues. CDR1 is MDHEN, CDR2 SYDVKM, per germline. The V and J ends lost 2 bases and 2 bases respectively, with 10 bases between them. Written as DNA, the CDR3 is TGTGCCAGCAGTTTAGACTTGAAGGGCAATCAGCCCCAGCATTTT. Protein sequence: CASSLDLKGNQPQHF. The full variable domain, in which reference TRBV28 and TRBJ1-5 provide the parts outside the CDR3, is DVKVTQSSRYLVKRTGEKVFLECVQDMDHENMFWYRQDPGLGLRLIYFSYDVKMKEKGDIPEGYSVSREKKERFSLILESASTNQTSMYLCASSLDLKGNQPQHFGDGTRLSIL.

The chain uses TRBV28 and TRBJ2-5; 9 bases are shared with TRBD1. J was trimmed by 7 bases and V by 5 bases; bases with no gene match: 11. The germline V gene encodes CDR1 MDHEN and CDR2 SYDVKM. The CDR3 length is 15 residues. The CDR3 loop reads CASSPPRDRVATQYF. In nucleotides, the CDR3 is TGTGCCAGCAGTCCCCCCCGGGACAGGGTGGCGACCCAGTACTTC.

This chain connects TRBV21-1 to TRBJ2-2; TRBD1 is taken as the D call from the table, unchecked against the DNA. TRBV21-1 corresponds to a pseudogene. This CDR3 is 18 amino acids long. The CDR3 DNA is TGTGCCAGCTCCCTCTTAGGGCTCCCACCTCTTTTCACCGGGGAGCTGTTTTTT. This sequence encodes CASSLLGLPPLFTGELFF.

This clonotype was picked up a small number of times. The chain couples TRBV2 to TRBJ2-5, with D unresolved. Per the germline V gene, CDR1 is SNHLY and CDR2 is FYNNEI. The CDR3 is 18 amino acids. Trimming took off 3 bases at V and 1 base at J, with 21 bases between the two ends. The CDR3 here is CASSDDGRGSDRQETQYF. CDR3 DNA: TGTGCCAGCAGTGATGATGGGCGAGGTTCGGATCGCCAAGAGACCCAGTACTTC.

V and J are TRBV20-1 and TRBJ2-7, with 9 bases fitting TRBD2. Per germline, CDR1 DFQATT and CDR2 SNEGSKA (reference sequence). V was clipped by 0 bases and J by 12 bases; unmatched bases: 9. The CDR3 runs to 13 residues. CDR3 sequence reads: CSARESGRPSLYF. The CDR3 nucleotides read TGCAGTGCTAGAGAGAGCGGGAGGCCCTCGTTGTACTTC.

V and J are TRBV4-2 and TRBJ2-7, with TRBD2 as a possible D gene (6 bases). Trimming took off 4 bases at V and 4 bases at J, with 14 bases between the two ends. The CDR3 totals 14 residues. Germline lookup yields CDR1 LGHNA and CDR2 YNFKEQ. The CDR3, as DNA: TGTGCCAGCAGCCCCCGAGGAGGGCTTTACGAGCAGTACTTC. This encodes CASSPRGGLYEQYF.

This chain links TRBV27 with TRBJ1-2, with a possible D match to TRBD1 (5 bases). Germline V gene sequence: CDR1 MNHEY, CDR2 SMNVEV (reference sequence). Trimming left V 4 bases short and J 5 bases short, with 14 bases between. The length of the CDR3 is 14 residues. Written as DNA, the CDR3 is TGTGCCAGCAGTTGGTTCAGGGTAGAGTATGGCTACACCTTC. Translation gives CASSWFRVEYGYTF.

V usage is TRBV13 and J usage is TRBJ2-1; 9 bases fit TRBD2. Trimming removed 4 bases from V and 3 bases from J; junction bases left unmatched: 10. The CDR3 totals 17 residues. From germline, CDR1 is PRHDT and CDR2 FYEKMQ (reference sequence). CDR3 coding DNA: TGTGCCAGCAGCTCGCCGGCTGTGCGGGGGGGCTACAATGAGCAGTTCTTC. It codes for CASSSPAVRGGYNEQFF.

The CDR3: CASSLTGGYGNEQFF. The CDR3 nucleotides are TGTGCCAGCAGTTTAACGGGAGGGTATGGGAATGAGCAGTTCTTC. The genes are TRBV12-3 or TRBV12-4 and TRBJ2-1, with TRBD2 identical over 8 bases. The CDR3 consists of 15 residues. V shed 2 bases, J shed 7 bases, and the junction held 7 bases outside the gene matches.

The V call is TRBV12-3 or TRBV12-4, the J call TRBJ1-2, with TRBD1 matching 8 bases. The CDR3 is 15 residues long. With 10 bases clipped from V and 5 bases from J, the junction kept 15 bases outside the gene matches. The CDR3 region is CATKGQDGIGYGYTF. Written as DNA, the CDR3 is TGTGCCACAAAGGGACAGGACGGTATCGGGTATGGCTACACCTTC.

Regarding this clonotype: An end of the junction differs from the germline gene, which may be a read error. This chain uses TRBV10-3 with TRBJ2-1, with TRBD2 matching 9 bases. Germline CDR1 and CDR2: ENHRY and SYGVKD. This CDR3 has 12 amino acids. The CDR3 coding sequence is TGCGCGGGAGGGCCCGGGATGAATGAGCAGTTCTTC. Translation gives CAGGPGMNEQFF.

This chain links TRBV20-1 with TRBJ2-3, with 12 bases aligning to TRBD2. The CDR3 has 15 residues. Germline V gene data show CDR1 as DFQATT and CDR2 as SNEGSKA (reference sequence). V lost 2 bases to trimming and J lost 6 bases; unmatched junction nucleotides: 6. CDR3 nucleotide sequence: TGCAGTGCTAGACGACTAGCGGGAGATAGGGATACGCAGTATTTT. It is translated as CSARRLAGDRDTQYF.

The chain combines TRBV21-1 with TRBJ2-5; whether TRBD1, the table's D call, matches the DNA was not checked. TRBV21-1 is recorded as a pseudogene. CDR3 length: 12 amino acids. CDR3 DNA: TGTGCCAGCAGCAAAGAGAGGGGTGAGCAGTACTTC. Protein sequence: CASSKERGEQYF.

The rearrangement links TRBV9 to TRBJ2-3; 9 bases align to TRBD2. The CDR3 is 16 amino acids. Germline V lookup: CDR1 SGDLS, CDR2 YYNGEE. With V trimmed by 0 bases and J by 1 base, 3 bases remained unmatched. This CDR3 is CASSVAAGGGTDTQYF. The CDR3 DNA is TGTGCCAGCAGCGTAGCAGCGGGAGGAGGCACAGATACGCAGTATTTT.

V gene TRBV28 combines with J gene TRBJ2-5; TRBD2 aligns across 8 bases. Trimming at V came to 4 bases and at J to 5 bases, leaving 6 bases not matched to a gene. Germline assignment: CDR1 MDHEN and CDR2 SYDVKM. The CDR3 sequence is 14 residues long. The CDR3 loop is CASSSGGGVETQYF. DNA of the CDR3: TGTGCCAGCAGTTCGGGAGGGGGTGTTGAGACCCAGTACTTC.

The chain carries TRBV7-9 and TRBJ2-5, with D tentatively TRBD2 (6 bases). This CDR3 region has 16 residues. Trimming removed 5 bases from V and 3 bases from J, with 19 bases in between. Germline values: CDR1 SEHNR, CDR2 FQNEAQ (reference sequence). This CDR3 is CASSQRLGLDKETQYF. The CDR3 DNA reads TGTGCCAGCAGCCAACGACTAGGGCTAGACAAAGAGACCCAGTACTTC.

The chain is built from TRBV19 and TRBJ2-1, with TRBD2 as a possible D gene (6 bases). Per the germline V gene, CDR1 is LNHDA and CDR2 is SQIVND (reference sequence). The CDR3 is 16 residues long. Trimming removed 6 bases at V and 6 bases at J, with 21 bases between. The chain's CDR3 is CASSLGFVEGLNEQFF. As DNA, the CDR3 is TGTGCCAGTAGCCTTGGTTTTGTGGAGGGCCTCAATGAGCAGTTCTTC.

The chain couples TRBV7-2 to TRBJ2-5, with D possibly matching TRBD2 (6 bases). V lost 4 bases and J 5 bases, leaving 11 bases between the germline ends. CDR1 is SGHTA and CDR2 is FQGNSA in the germline V gene. This CDR3 is built from 13 residues. The CDR3 region has the DNA TGTGCCAGCAGCTCACGACTAGTGGAGACCCAGTACTTC. Its protein is CASSSRLVETQYF.

This clonotype was picked up a small number of times. The chain uses TRBV4-1 and TRBJ2-5; tentatively, D is TRBD2 (5 bases). Between the trimmed V and J ends, which lost 5 bases and 1 base, there was a span of 14 bases. The CDR3 consists of 15 residues. Per the germline V gene, CDR1 is MGHRA and CDR2 is YSYEKL. Here the CDR3 reads CASSYLGGVQETQYF. DNA of the CDR3: TGCGCCAGCAGCTACTTAGGAGGCGTCCAAGAGACCCAGTACTTC.

This sequence joins TRBV25-1 and TRBJ2-7; D is perhaps TRBD1 (5 bases). Between the trimmed V and J ends, which lost 3 bases and 4 bases, there was a span of 13 bases. This CDR3 has 14 amino acids. The germline V gene encodes CDR1 MGHDK and CDR2 SYGVNS. The CDR3 DNA follows: TGTGCCAGCAGTGAGGCAGGGCTAGGATACGAGCAGTACTTC. Its translation: CASSEAGLGYEQYF.

This clonotype has a handful of counts. The chain has TRBV27 and TRBJ1-2; tentatively, D is TRBD1 (5 bases). This CDR3 is built from 12 residues. CDR1 is MNHEY and CDR2 is SMNVEV in the germline V gene (reference sequence). V was pared by 6 bases and J by 6 bases, with 11 bases between. This CDR3 is CASRRQPDGYTF. In DNA form, the CDR3 reads TGTGCCAGCAGACGACAGCCGGATGGCTACACCTTC.